A selection of T cell receptor beta chains follows, all from one sample in a study of blood T cell repertoires in COVID-19. Profiling relied on immunoSEQ multiplex PCR, and the TCRdb table lists in-frame clones only, not all of them. This sample has roughly 100,000 clones, with roughly four fifths found just once. The sequenced material came from peripheral blood. These receptors were collected from a man at least 80 years old with COVID-19, enrolled during active disease. Each CDR3 is given with its conserved first and last residue. The order of the fields is clone size, V gene, D gene, J gene, CDR3 protein, CDR3 DNA. A D gene is named only where the DNA matches it firmly. The listing skips clone size in some rows; elsewhere it reads once, few, many or a size class.

NA,TRBV6-1,NA,TRBJ2-6,CASSDRPGANVLTF,TGTGCCAGCAGTGACAGGCCTGGGGCCAACGTCCTGACTTTC
NA,TRBV6-5,NA,TRBJ1-5,CASSYSGLNQPQHF,TGTGCCAGCAGTTACTCGGGCCTAAATCAGCCCCAGCATTTT
once,TRBV11-2,TRBD1,TRBJ1-2,CASNHRTGSNYGYTF,TGTGCCAGCAACCATCGGACAGGGTCGAACTATGGCTACACCTTC
NA,TRBV6-2/TRBV6-3,NA,TRBJ2-2,CASSYSIRGTGELFF,TGTGCCAGCAGTTACTCGATCAGGGGCACCGGGGAGCTGTTTTTT
once,TRBV27,NA,TRBJ1-3,CASSSRQASGNTIYF,TGTGCCAGCAGTTCGAGACAGGCCTCTGGAAACACCATATATTTT
NA,TRBV29-1,NA,TRBJ1-1,CSVEPIRGTNTEAFF,TGCAGCGTTGAACCCATCAGGGGTACGAACACTGAAGCTTTCTTT
NA,TRBV28,NA,TRBJ1-1,CASREGNTEAFF,TGTGCCAGCAGAGAGGGGAACACTGAAGCTTTCTTT
NA,TRBV5-3,NA,TRBJ1-4,CARSLRRGSSNEKLFF,TGTGCCAGAAGCTTGCGTCGGGGGTCGTCTAATGAAAAACTGTTTTTT
few,TRBV5-1,NA,TRBJ1-3,CASSYTPDSYSGNTIYF,TGCGCCAGCAGCTACACCCCGGACAGCTACTCTGGAAACACCATATATTTT
NA,TRBV4-1,TRBD2,TRBJ2-3,CASSQDGTSGAPDTQYF,TGCGCCAGCAGCCAGGACGGGACTAGCGGGGCCCCCGATACGCAGTATTTT
NA,TRBV5-1,TRBD2,TRBJ2-5,CASSRTSGTQETQYF,TGCGCCAGCAGTCGTACTAGCGGGACCCAAGAGACCCAGTACTTC
NA,TRBV7-2,NA,TRBJ2-2,CASSLGRGETGELFF,TGTGCCAGCAGCTTAGGCAGGGGAGAAACGGGGGAGCTGTTTTTT
NA,TRBV5-1,NA,TRBJ2-3,CASSEGMRGYSTDTQYF,TGCGCCAGCAGTGAGGGCATGAGGGGGTACAGCACAGATACGCAGTATTTT